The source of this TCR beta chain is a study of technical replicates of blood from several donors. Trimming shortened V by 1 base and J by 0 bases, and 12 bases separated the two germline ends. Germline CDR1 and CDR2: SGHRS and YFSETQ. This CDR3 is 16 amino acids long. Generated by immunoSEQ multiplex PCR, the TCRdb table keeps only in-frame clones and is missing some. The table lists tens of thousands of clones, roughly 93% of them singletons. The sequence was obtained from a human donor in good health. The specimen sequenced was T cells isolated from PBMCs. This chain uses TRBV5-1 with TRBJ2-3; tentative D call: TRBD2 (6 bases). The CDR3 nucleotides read TGCGCCAGCAGCTTGAATACACGGGGGAGCACAGATACGCAGTATTTT. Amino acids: CASSLNTRGSTDTQYF. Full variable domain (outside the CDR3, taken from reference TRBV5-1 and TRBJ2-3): KAGVTQTPRYLIKTRGQQVTLSCSPISGHRSVSWYQQTPGQGLQFLFEYFSETQRNKGNFPGRFSGRQFSNSRSEMNVSTLELGDSALYLCASSLNTRGSTDTQYFGPGTRLTVL.